This TCR beta chain was identified during a study of blood T cells in healthy people across ages. The CDR3 has 14 residues. Trimming stripped 2 bases from V and 0 bases from J, with 9 bases between. Germline-derived CDR1 and CDR2 are GTSNPN and SVGIG (reference sequence). A J-beta primer mix and a sample-barcoded 5' primer were used in a second PCR of about 6 to 12 cycles. Using its own MiXCR run on the 5' RACE reads, TCRdb lists one record per CDR3 protein. The sample has under 2 million distinct CDR3 sequences; roughly 32% are singletons. The sequenced material came from blood. The V gene is TRBV30, the J gene TRBJ2-3; D not resolved. The sequence derives from a woman in her 30s in good health. As DNA, the CDR3 is TGTGCCTGGAGTCGCCCCCCAAGCACAGATACGCAGTATTTT. This encodes CAWSRPPSTDTQYF.